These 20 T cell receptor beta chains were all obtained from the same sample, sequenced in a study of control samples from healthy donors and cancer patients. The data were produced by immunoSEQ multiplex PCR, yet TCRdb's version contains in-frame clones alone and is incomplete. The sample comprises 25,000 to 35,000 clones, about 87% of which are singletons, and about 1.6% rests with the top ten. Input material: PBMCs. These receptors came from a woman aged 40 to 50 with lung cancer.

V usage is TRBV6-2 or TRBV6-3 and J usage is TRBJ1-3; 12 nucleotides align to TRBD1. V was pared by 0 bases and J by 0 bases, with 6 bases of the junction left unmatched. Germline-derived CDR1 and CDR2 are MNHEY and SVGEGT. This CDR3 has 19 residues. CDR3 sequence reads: CASSYSGTGGLPSGNTIYF. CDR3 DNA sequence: TGTGCCAGCAGTTACTCAGGGACAGGGGGCCTTCCCTCTGGAAACACCATATATTTT.

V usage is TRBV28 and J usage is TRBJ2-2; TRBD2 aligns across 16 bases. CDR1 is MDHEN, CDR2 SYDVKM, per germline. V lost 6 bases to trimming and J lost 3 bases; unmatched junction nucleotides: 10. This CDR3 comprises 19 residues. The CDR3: CASRRKGTSGGDYTGELFF. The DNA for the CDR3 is TGTGCCAGCAGAAGAAAAGGGACTAGCGGGGGGGATTACACCGGGGAGCTGTTTTTT.

The CDR3 region has the DNA TGTGCCAGTAGTCCTTTGGGGAGCACAGATACGCAGTATTTT. This sequence encodes CASSPLGSTDTQYF. The rearrangement uses TRBV19 and TRBJ2-3; unclear D gene. There are 14 residues in the CDR3. Trimming cost V 5 bases and J 0 bases, with 9 bases left between them. CDR1 and CDR2 from the germline V gene are LNHDA and SQIVND (reference sequence).

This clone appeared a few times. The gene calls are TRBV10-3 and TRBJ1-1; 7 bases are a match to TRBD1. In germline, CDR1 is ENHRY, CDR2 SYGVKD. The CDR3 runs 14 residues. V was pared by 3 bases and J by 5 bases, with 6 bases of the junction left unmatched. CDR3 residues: CAISEIQGTTEAFF. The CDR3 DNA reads TGTGCCATCAGTGAAATACAGGGGACGACTGAAGCTTTCTTT.

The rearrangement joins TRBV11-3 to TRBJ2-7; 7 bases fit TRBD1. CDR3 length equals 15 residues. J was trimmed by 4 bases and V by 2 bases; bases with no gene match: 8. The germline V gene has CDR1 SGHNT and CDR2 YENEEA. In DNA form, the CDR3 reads TGTGCCAGCAGCTTAACCGAGGGGGCCCAGTACGAGCAGTACTTC. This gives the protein CASSLTEGAQYEQYF.

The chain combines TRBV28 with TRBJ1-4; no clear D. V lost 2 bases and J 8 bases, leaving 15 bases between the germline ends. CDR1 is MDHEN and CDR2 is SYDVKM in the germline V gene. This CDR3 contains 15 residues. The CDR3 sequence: CASSLGPSRQEKLFF. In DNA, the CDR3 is TGTGCCAGCAGTTTAGGGCCCTCCCGGCAGGAAAAACTGTTTTTT.

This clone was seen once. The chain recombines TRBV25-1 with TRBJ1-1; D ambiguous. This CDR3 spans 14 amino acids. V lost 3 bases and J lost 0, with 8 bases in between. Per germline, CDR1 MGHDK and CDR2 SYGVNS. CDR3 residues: CASSESYLNTEAFF. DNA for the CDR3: TGTGCCAGCAGTGAGAGCTACTTGAACACTGAAGCTTTCTTT.

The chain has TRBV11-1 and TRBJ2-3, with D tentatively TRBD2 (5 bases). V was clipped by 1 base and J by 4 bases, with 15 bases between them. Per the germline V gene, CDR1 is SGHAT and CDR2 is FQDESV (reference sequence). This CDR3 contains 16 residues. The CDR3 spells CASSLGLPTDPDTQYF. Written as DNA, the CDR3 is TGTGCCAGCAGCTTAGGACTACCGACTGACCCAGATACGCAGTATTTT.

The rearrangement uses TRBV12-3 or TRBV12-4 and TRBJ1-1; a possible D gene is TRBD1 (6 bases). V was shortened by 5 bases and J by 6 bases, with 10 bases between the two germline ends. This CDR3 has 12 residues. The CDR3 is CASSDRLAEAFF. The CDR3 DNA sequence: TGTGCCAGCAGTGACAGGCTCGCTGAAGCTTTCTTT.

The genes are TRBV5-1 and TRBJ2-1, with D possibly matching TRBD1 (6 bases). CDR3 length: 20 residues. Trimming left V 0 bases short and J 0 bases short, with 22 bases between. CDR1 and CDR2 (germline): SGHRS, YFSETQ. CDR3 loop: CASSLDSKGDLLSSYNEQFF. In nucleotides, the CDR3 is TGCGCCAGCAGCTTGGATTCTAAGGGGGACCTTTTAAGCTCCTACAATGAGCAGTTCTTC. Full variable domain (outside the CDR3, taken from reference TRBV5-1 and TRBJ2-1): KAGVTQTPRYLIKTRGQQVTLSCSPISGHRSVSWYQQTPGQGLQFLFEYFSETQRNKGNFPGRFSGRQFSNSRSEMNVSTLELGDSALYLCASSLDSKGDLLSSYNEQFFGPGTRLTVL.

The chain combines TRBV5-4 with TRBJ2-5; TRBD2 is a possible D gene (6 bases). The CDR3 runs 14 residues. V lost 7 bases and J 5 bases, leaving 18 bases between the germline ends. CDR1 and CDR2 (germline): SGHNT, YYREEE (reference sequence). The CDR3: CASALRGNLETQYF. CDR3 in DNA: TGTGCCAGCGCACTCCGCGGGAACCTGGAGACCCAGTACTTC.

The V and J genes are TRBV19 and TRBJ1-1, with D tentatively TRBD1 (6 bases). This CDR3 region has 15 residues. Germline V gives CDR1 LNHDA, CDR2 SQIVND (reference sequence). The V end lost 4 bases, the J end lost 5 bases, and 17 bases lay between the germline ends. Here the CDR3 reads CASSTNREMWTEAFF. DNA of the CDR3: TGTGCCAGTAGTACGAACAGGGAGATGTGGACTGAAGCTTTCTTT.

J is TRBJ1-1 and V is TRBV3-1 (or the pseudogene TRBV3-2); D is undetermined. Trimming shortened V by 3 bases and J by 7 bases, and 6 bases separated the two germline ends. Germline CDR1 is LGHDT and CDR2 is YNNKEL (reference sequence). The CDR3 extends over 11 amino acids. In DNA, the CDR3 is TGTGCCAGCAGCCAGGGGTATGAAGCTTTCTTT. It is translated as CASSQGYEAFF.

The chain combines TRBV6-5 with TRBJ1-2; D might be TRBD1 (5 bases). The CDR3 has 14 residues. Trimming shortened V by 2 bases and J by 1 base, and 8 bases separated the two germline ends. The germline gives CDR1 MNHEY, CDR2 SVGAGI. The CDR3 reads CASSYGGFNYGYTF. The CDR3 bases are TGTGCCAGCAGTTACGGGGGGTTTAACTATGGCTACACCTTC.

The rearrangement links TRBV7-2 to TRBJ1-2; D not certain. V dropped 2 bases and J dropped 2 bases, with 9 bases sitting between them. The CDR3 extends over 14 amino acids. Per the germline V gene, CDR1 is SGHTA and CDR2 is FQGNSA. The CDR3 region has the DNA TGTGCCAGCAGCTTATCGCGAGTGAACTATGGCTACACCTTC. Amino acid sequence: CASSLSRVNYGYTF.

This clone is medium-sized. The CDR3 nucleotides are TGTGCCAGCAGCCCAGGGACAGGAAGCTCCTACGAGCAGTACTTC. This gives the protein CASSPGTGSSYEQYF. V and J are TRBV6-6 and TRBJ2-7; TRBD1 matches 8 bases. Germline V gene lookup returns CDR1 MNHNY and CDR2 SVGAGI (reference sequence). The CDR3 loop spans 15 amino acids. With 6 bases clipped from V and 0 bases from J, the junction kept 7 bases outside the gene matches.

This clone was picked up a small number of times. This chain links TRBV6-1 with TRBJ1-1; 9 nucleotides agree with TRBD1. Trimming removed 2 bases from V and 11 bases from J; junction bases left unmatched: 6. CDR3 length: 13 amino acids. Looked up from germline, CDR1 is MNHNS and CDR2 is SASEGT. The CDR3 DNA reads TGTGCCAGCAGTGAACGAGACAGGGGGTGGGCTTTCTTT. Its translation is CASSERDRGWAFF.

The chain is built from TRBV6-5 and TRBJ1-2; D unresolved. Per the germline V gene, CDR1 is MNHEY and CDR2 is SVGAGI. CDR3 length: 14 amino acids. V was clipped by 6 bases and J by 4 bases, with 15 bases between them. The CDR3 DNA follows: TGTGCCAGCAGCCCAACCGGCACTTTCTATGGCTACACCTTC. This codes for CASSPTGTFYGYTF.

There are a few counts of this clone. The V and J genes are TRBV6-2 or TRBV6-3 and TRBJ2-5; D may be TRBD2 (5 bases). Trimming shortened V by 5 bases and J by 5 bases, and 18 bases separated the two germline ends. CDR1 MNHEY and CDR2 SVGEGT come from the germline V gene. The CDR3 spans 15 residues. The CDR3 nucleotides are TGTGCCAGCAGTCCCTCGGGGTATCCCGGGGAGACCCAGTACTTC. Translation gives CASSPSGYPGETQYF.

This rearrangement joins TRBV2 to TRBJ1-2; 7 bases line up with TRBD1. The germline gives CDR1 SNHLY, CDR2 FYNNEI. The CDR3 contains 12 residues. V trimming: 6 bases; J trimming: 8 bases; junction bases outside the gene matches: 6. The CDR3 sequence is CASSPRGPGYTF. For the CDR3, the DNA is TGTGCCAGCAGCCCTAGGGGGCCCGGCTACACCTTC. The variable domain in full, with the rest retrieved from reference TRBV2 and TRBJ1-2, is EPEVTQTPSHQVTQMGQEVILRCVPISNHLYFYWYRQILGQKVEFLVSFYNNEISEKSEIFDDQFSVERPDGSNFTLKIRSTKLEDSAMYFCASSPRGPGYTFGSGTRLTVV.